This TCR beta chain derives from a study of blood T cell repertoires in COVID-19 (dated by TCRdb to the early 2020s). In terms of the full investigation: The collaborator samples originated in the United States, Italy and Spain and spanned the acute and convalescent phases of COVID-19. The material from the prospective study consisted of cDNA or gDNA derived from T cells, B-cell-depleted T cells, or PBMCs. Deeply sampled blood TCRbeta repertoires from subjects exposed to, actively infected with, or recovered from COVID-19 were included in the dataset. The repertoires were released in a freely available public database meant as a resource for research on the immune response to SARS-CoV-2. The samples were drawn from the first 160 participants of the ongoing ImmuneRACE study and from 950 to 1,500 subjects provided by 6 global collaborators. The sample metadata nearly always contained a de-identified subject ID, COVID-19 status, age in years and sex. Where HLA class I and class II types were available, the types were taken from metadata supplied by the sample provider, not from assay-based typing. Paper-wide results and their limitations: The amount of clinical and demographic metadata varied by source and participant and was provided uncurated.

The collaborating institutions used their own protocols to collect whole blood in K2EDTA tubes. For TCRbeta analysis, collaborators shipped samples in one of three forms: frozen whole blood, isolated PBMCs, or DNA extracted from either of those sample types. As for this clone: Its recognized antigen is unknown. Per-base quality was not reported, and no clone a single base away is much larger than it.

Its CDR3 holds 14 amino acids, cysteine through phenylalanine. Only the CDR3 DNA stays, 42 bases, in frame from base 1. Germline trimming amounts to 2 bases on V and 8 bases on J, with 7 as the count of junction bases outside the gene matches. From the germline V gene, CDR1 is SGHDT and CDR2 is YYEEEE. The immunoSEQ Assay, a bias-controlled multiplex PCR, was used to amplify TCRbeta CDR3 regions from genomic DNA. The paper's data handling went like this. The number of nucleated cells in each sample was estimated from the amplification of reference gene primers within the assay. To quantify the absolute abundance of each unique TCRbeta CDR3 rearrangement, sequence reads were collapsed and filtered. For each sample, productive Simpson clonality was calculated as the square root of Simpson's diversity index across productive rearrangements. TCRdb obtained this table from immuneACCESS and retained in-frame rearrangements with V and J assigned. These tables miss some clones; where compared with another copy, unresolved V genes account for less than half of the shortfall, and the remainder is unexplained. V, J and clone size are taken as reported in that table, and D and trimming were inferred from the DNA itself. The sample table lists around 15,000 clones, 85% to 90% of them with a count of one. Roughly 2.3% of the sample is held by the ten biggest clonotypes.

The origin of this receptor is a woman between 65 and 79 years old in a cohort sampled during active or convalescent COVID-19. Recombination connected TRBV5-6 to TRBJ1-2, with 9 middle bases fitting TRBD1. Sequenced input: peripheral blood. The nucleotide sequence reads TGTGCCAGCAGCTTTATAGGGACAGGGAGAGGCTACACCTTC. Translated, it reads CASSFIGTGRGYTF.